This T cell receptor beta chain was retrieved from a study of T cell responses to AZD1222 COVID-19 vaccine. Overall study results and limits: Donors, mostly white British, included more females; clonal diversity was possibly underestimated. After the peak T cell response, and only then, were repertoires sampled. Regions left unmutated in variants are reportedly the target of nearly half of spike-specific TCRs.

Germline trimming cut 2 bases from V and 6 bases from J; bases unmatched to any gene: 8. This CDR3 region has 16 residues. The V gene's germline CDR1 is MNHEY and CDR2 SVGEGT. As concerns this clone: The antigen is unknown.

Libraries were prepared by immunoSEQ multiplex PCR; TCRdb keeps only in-frame clonotypes and omits some of them. The sample has approximately 190,000 clones, around 87% seen once; the top ten hold approximately 2.5%. The chain employs TRBV6-2 or TRBV6-3 and TRBJ2-3, with 10 bases lining up with TRBD1. Sequencing was performed on peripheral blood, taken on day 0 of MenACWY control vaccination. The sequence was obtained from an adult in good health. The CDR3 protein is CASSYPRQGARDTQYF. The DNA of the CDR3 is TGTGCCAGCAGTTACCCTAGACAGGGGGCGCGGGATACGCAGTATTTT.